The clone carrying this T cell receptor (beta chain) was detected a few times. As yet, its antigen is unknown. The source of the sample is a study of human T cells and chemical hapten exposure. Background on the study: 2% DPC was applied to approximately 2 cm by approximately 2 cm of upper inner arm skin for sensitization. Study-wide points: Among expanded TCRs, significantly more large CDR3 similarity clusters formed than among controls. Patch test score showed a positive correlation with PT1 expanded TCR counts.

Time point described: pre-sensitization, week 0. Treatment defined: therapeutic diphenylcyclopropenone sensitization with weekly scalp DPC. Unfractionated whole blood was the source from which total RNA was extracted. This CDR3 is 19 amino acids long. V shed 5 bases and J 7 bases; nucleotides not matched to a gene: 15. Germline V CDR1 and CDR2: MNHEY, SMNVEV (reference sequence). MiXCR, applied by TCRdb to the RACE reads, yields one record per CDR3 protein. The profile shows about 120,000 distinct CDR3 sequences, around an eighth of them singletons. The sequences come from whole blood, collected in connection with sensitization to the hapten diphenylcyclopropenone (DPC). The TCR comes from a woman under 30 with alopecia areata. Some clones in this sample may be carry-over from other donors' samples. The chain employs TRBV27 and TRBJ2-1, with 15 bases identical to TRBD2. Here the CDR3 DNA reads TGTGCCAGCAGTGCCCGGACTAGCGGGGGGGCCAATATCCTTAATGAGCAGTTCTTC. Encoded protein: CASSARTSGGANILNEQFF.